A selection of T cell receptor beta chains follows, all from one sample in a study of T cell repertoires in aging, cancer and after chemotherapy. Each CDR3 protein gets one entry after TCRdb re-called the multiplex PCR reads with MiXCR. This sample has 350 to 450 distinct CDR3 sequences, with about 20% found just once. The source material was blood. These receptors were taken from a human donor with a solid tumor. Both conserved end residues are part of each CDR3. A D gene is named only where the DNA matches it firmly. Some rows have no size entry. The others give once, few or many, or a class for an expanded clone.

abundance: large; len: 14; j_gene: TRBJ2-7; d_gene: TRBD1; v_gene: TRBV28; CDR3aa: CASSDWDSAYEQYF; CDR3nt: TGTGCCAGCAGTGACTGGGACAGTGCCTACGAGCAGTACTTC
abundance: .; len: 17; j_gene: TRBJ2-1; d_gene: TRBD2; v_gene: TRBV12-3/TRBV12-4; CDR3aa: CASSTIRTSGGAGEQFF; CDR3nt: TGCGCCAGCAGCACAATAAGGACTAGCGGGGGGGCCGGTGAGCAGTTCTTC
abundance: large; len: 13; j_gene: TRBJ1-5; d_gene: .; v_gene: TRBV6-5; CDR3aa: CASSYAAFSAQHF; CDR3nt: TGTGCCAGCAGTTACGCTGCATTCTCGGCCCAGCATTTT
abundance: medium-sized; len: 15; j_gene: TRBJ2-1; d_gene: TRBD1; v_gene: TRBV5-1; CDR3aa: CASSSGTGVPREQFF; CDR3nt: TGCGCCAGCAGCTCAGGGACAGGGGTCCCACGGGAGCAGTTCTTC
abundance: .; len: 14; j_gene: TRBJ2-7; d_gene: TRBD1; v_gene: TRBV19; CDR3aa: CASSGTGGSYEQYF; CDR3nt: TGTGCCAGTAGTGGGACAGGGGGGAGCTACGAGCAGTACTTC
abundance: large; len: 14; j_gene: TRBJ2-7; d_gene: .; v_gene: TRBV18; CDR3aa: CASSPNEGMYEQYF; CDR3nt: TGTGCCAGCTCACCTAACGAGGGAATGTACGAGCAGTACTTC
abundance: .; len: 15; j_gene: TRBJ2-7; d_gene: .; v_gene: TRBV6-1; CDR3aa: CASSKADPAWGEQYF; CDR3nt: TGTGCCAGCAGCAAAGCGGACCCTGCCTGGGGGGAGCAGTACTTC
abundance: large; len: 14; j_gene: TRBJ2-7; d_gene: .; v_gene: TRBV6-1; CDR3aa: CASRLSLGSYEQYF; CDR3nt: TGTGCCAGCAGGCTCTCCCTTGGGTCCTACGAGCAGTACTTC
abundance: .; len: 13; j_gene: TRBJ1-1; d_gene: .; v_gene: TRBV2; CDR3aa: CASRKRLNTEAFF; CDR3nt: TGTGCCAGCAGGAAAAGGTTGAACACTGAAGCTTTCTTT
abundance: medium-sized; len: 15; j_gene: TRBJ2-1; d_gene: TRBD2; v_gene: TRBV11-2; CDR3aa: CASSLEGGSYYEQFF; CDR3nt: TGTGCCAGCAGCTTAGAAGGCGGGAGCTACTATGAGCAGTTCTTC
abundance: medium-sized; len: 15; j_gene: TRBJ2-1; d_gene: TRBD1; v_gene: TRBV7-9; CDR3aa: CASSFWSGQGDEQFF; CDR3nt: TGTGCCAGCAGCTTTTGGTCGGGACAGGGTGATGAGCAGTTCTTC
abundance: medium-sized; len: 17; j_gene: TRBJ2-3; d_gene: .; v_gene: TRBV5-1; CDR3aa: CASSLALLWQGKDTQYF; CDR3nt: TGCGCCAGCAGCTTGGCCCTCTTGTGGCAGGGTAAAGATACGCAGTATTTT
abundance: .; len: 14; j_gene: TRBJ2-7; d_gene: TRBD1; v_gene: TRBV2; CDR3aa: CASRTGTAVGEQYF; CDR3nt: TGTGCCAGCAGAACCGGGACAGCCGTAGGCGAGCAGTACTTC
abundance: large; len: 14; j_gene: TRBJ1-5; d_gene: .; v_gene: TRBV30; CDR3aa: CAWSITGRNQPQHF; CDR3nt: TGTGCCTGGAGTATAACAGGGCGCAATCAGCCCCAGCATTTT
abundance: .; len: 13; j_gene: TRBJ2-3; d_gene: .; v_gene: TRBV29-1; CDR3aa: CSAKGGGTHTQYF; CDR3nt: TGCAGCGCAAAGGGGGGGGGGACGCATACGCAGTATTTT